The table lists the clone carrying this TCR beta chain with a few counts. Antigen: not known. Germline V gives CDR1 LNHDA, CDR2 SQIVND (reference sequence). The V gene lost 3 bases and the J gene lost 0 bases, with 12 bases spanning the gap. This CDR3 contains 16 residues. TCRdb re-called the reads through MiXCR, storing one row per CDR3 protein. This sample carries 600,000 to 800,000 distinct CDR3 sequences, more than 20% of them seen once, and the ten largest clones take approximately 8%. This sample was taken from a study of T cell repertoires in cytomegalovirus infection. Study context: It was the public TCR beta signatures that indicated both CMV infection and matching HLA type. Study findings and constraints: The ex vivo response was dominated by HLA-C-restricted CMV-specific TCR beta clonotypes. Cumulative frequency (of public TCR beta family members) identified carriers of CMV plus the relevant HLA.

Source material: CD8+ T cells from PBMCs. The V gene is TRBV19, the J gene TRBJ1-5, with D perhaps matching TRBD1 (5 bases). The clonotype was recovered from a human donor in good health (CMV status not recorded). Some clones in this sample may be carry-over from other donors' samples. CDR3 protein: CASSIWAGYSNQPQHF. CDR3 sequence (DNA): TGTGCCAGTAGTATTTGGGCAGGGTATAGCAATCAGCCCCAGCATTTT.